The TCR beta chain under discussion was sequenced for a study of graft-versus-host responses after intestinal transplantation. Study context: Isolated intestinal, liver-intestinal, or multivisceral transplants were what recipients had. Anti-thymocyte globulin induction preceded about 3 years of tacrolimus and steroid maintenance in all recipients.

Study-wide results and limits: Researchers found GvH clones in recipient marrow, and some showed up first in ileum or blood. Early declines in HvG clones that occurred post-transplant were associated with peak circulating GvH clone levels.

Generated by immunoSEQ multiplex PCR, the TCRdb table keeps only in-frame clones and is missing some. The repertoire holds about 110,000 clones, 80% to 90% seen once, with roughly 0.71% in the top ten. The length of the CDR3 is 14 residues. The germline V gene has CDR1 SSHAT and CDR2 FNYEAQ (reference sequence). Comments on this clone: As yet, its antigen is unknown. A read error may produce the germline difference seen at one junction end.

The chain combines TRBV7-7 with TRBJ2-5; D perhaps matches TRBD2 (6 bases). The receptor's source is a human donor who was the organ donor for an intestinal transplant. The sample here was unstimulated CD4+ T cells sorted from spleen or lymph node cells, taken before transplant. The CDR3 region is CASSLGWGEETQYF. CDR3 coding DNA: TGTGCTAGCAGCTTAGGATGGGGGGAAGAGACCCAGTACTTC.